This T cell receptor beta chain emerged from a study of blood T cell repertoires in COVID-19. Study background: Some COVID-19 samples were acute and others convalescent; all came from the United States, Italy and Spain. Sources were T cells, B-cell-depleted T cells, or PBMCs; the material itself was cDNA or gDNA.

How the authors handled the data: Using reference gene primer amplification, nucleated cell counts were estimated. Clones were read by immunoSEQ multiplex PCR, and TCRdb kept only the in-frame ones, dropping some. That table supplies the V and J calls and clone size; D and trimming were determined from the DNA. Of under 200,000 clones listed, around nine tenths are singletons. CDR1 is MGHDK, CDR2 SYGVNS, per germline. The CDR3 totals 17 residues. Trimming removed 0 bases from V and 4 bases from J, with 17 bases in between. Sequencing input: peripheral blood. This chain connects TRBV25-1 to TRBJ2-3; the D gene is possibly TRBD1 (6 bases). This clonotype was sampled from a man aged 35 to 55 with active or convalescent COVID-19. CDR3: CASSEYLGGVGSDTQYF. CDR3 DNA: TGTGCCAGCAGTGAATATCTAGGGGGAGTAGGGTCAGATACGCAGTATTTT.